This is a list of T cell receptor beta chains from one sample in a study of OX40 agonist ivuxolimab in advanced cancers. The method was immunoSEQ multiplex PCR; TCRdb's version includes in-frame clones alone and lacks a portion of them. This table holds over 70,000 clones, about 91% found once. The specimen comprised CD4+ or CD8+ T cells sorted from blood, sampled in a trial of the OX40 agonist ivuxolimab. The receptors here all came from an adult with an advanced solid tumor such as melanoma, head and neck, liver or kidney cancer. The CDR3 runs from the conserved cysteine through the conserved F or W. The D gene is left open where the match is weak. Expanded clones are given a class, and other clones once, few, many or no size at all.

. TRBJ2-3 once TRBV10-3 CAISENWGGADTQYF TGTGCCATCAGTGAAAATTGGGGGGGCGCAGATACGCAGTATTTT
. TRBJ2-7 . TRBV25-1 CASSGKTGRGTYEQYF TGTGCCAGCAGTGGAAAGACAGGCCGGGGGACCTACGAGCAGTACTTC
. TRBJ2-4 . TRBV9 CASSGTEPAKNIQYF TGTGCCAGCAGCGGTACGGAACCAGCCAAAAACATTCAGTACTTC
TRBD2 TRBJ2-1 . TRBV12-5 CASGLIPVTSGTPNEQFF TGTGCTAGTGGTTTGATCCCCGTGACTAGCGGGACGCCCAATGAGCAGTTCTTC
. TRBJ2-5 . TRBV28 CASSEGVGPRAQYF TGTGCCAGCAGTGAGGGGGTAGGACCTCGGGCCCAGTACTTC
. TRBJ1-1 . TRBV28 CATEGGVGEAFF TGTGCCACTGAAGGGGGTGTGGGTGAAGCTTTCTTT
. TRBJ2-5 . TRBV18 CASSPARETQYF TGTGCCAGCTCACCGGCCAGAGAGACCCAGTACTTC
TRBD1 TRBJ1-2 . TRBV5-8 CASSFISRQGDGYTF TGTGCCAGCAGCTTTATTTCCCGACAGGGTGACGGCTACACCTTC
. TRBJ1-1 . TRBV10-2 CASSDLKTVNTEAFF TGCGCCAGCAGTGATCTTAAGACAGTGAACACTGAAGCTTTCTTT
. TRBJ2-3 once TRBV7-2 CASRTAGGADTQYF TGTGCCAGCAGGACCGCGGGCGGGGCAGATACGCAGTATTTT
TRBD1 TRBJ1-2 . TRBV5-5 CASSQSGGGLFYGYTF TGTGCCAGCAGCCAATCCGGAGGGGGCTTGTTCTATGGCTACACCTTC
TRBD2 TRBJ2-3 . TRBV2 CASSVASGGDTQYF TGTGCCAGCAGTGTGGCTAGCGGGGGTGATACGCAGTATTTT
. TRBJ2-3 . TRBV5-1 CASTAVWGPSTDTQYF TGCGCCAGCACCGCCGTGTGGGGGCCCAGCACAGATACGCAGTATTTT
. TRBJ1-5 . TRBV19 CASSIFASHQPQHF TGTGCCAGTAGTATATTCGCCAGCCATCAGCCCCAGCATTTT
. TRBJ2-1 . TRBV28 CASDRYNEQFF TGTGCCAGTGACCGTTACAATGAGCAGTTCTTC
TRBD2 TRBJ2-1 . TRBV7-2 CASSSVASGRRNSYNEQFF TGTGCCAGCAGCTCGGTGGCTAGCGGGAGGAGGAACTCCTACAATGAGCAGTTCTTC
TRBD2 TRBJ2-1 . TRBV5-4 CASSPMRLAGDNEQFF TGTGCCAGCAGCCCGATGAGATTAGCGGGTGATAATGAGCAGTTCTTC
TRBD1 TRBJ1-2 . TRBV30 CAWSTGGTGYTF TGTGCCTGGTCCACAGGGGGTACGGGCTACACCTTC
. TRBJ1-5 . TRBV18 CASSPLGFSSNQPQHF TGTGCCAGCTCGCCACTTGGTTTCTCTAGCAATCAGCCCCAGCATTTT
TRBD2 TRBJ2-5 . TRBV6-5 CASSYVAGGQETQYF TGTGCCAGCAGTTACGTAGCGGGGGGCCAAGAGACCCAGTACTTC
. TRBJ2-3 . TRBV7-3 CASSLHLITDTQYF TGTGCCAGCAGCTTACACCTTATCACAGATACGCAGTATTTT
. TRBJ1-4 once TRBV6-1 CASTGVRSEKLFF TGTGCCAGCACGGGAGTAAGAAGTGAAAAACTGTTTTTT
. TRBJ1-1 . TRBV29-1 CSVVSPSGPGAFF TGCAGCGTTGTTTCCCCGAGCGGCCCGGGAGCTTTCTTT
TRBD1 TRBJ1-1 . TRBV29-1 CSVRQGANTEAFF TGCAGCGTCCGACAGGGGGCGAACACTGAAGCTTTCTTT
TRBD1 TRBJ2-3 . TRBV7-9 CASSSGQGDTDTQYF TGTGCCAGCAGCTCCGGACAGGGGGACACAGATACGCAGTATTTT
TRBD1 TRBJ2-7 . TRBV18 CASSPPRDRDEQYF TGTGCCAGCTCACCCCCCCGAGACAGGGACGAGCAGTACTTC
. TRBJ2-7 . TRBV7-2 CASSLSYEQYF TGTGCCAGCAGCCTCTCCTACGAGCAGTACTTC
TRBD1 TRBJ1-2 . TRBV11-2 CASSLDGTGGAGGYTF TGTGCCAGCAGCTTAGACGGGACAGGGGGCGCAGGCGGCTACACCTTC
. TRBJ2-5 few TRBV5-1 CASSLYAGNIAQYF TGCGCCAGCAGCTTGTACGCAGGAAACATAGCCCAGTACTTC
TRBD1 TRBJ1-6 . TRBV5-1 CASSSLGQVNSPLHF TGCGCCAGCAGCTCCCTGGGACAGGTCAATTCACCCCTCCACTTT
. TRBJ1-5 . TRBV19 CASSMWGVYQPQHF TGTGCCAGTAGTATGTGGGGGGTATATCAGCCCCAGCATTTT
TRBD2 TRBJ2-1 . TRBV19 CASSSRGRAIHEQFF TGTGCCAGTAGTTCGCGCGGGAGGGCTATCCATGAGCAGTTCTTC
TRBD2 TRBJ2-2 . TRBV18 CASSPGGILAGPNTGELFF TGTGCCAGCTCACCAGGGGGTATACTAGCGGGACCGAACACCGGGGAGCTGTTTTTT
. TRBJ2-2 . TRBV5-1 CASSLAGLDTGELFF TGCGCCAGCAGCTTGGCTGGGTTAGACACCGGGGAGCTGTTTTTT
. TRBJ1-1 . TRBV28 CAIPGPRDTEAFF TGTGCCATCCCCGGGCCTAGGGACACTGAAGCTTTCTTT
TRBD1 TRBJ1-1 . TRBV18 CASSPLRGQGKGRTEAFF TGTGCCAGCTCACCACTGAGGGGACAGGGGAAAGGGAGAACTGAAGCTTTCTTT
. TRBJ2-5 . TRBV28 CASSLTNTAGGQYF TGTGCCAGCAGTTTGACCAACACTGCCGGGGGCCAGTACTTC
. TRBJ2-2 . TRBV6-5 CASSIDGHLTGELFF TGTGCCAGCAGCATAGACGGACACCTCACCGGGGAGCTGTTTTTT
. TRBJ2-1 . TRBV5-1 CASTLGQISSYNEQFF TGCGCCAGCACCCTCGGGCAGATAAGCTCCTACAATGAGCAGTTCTTC